The clone carrying this T cell receptor (beta chain) was observed a few times. Germline V lookup: CDR1 MNHEY, CDR2 SMNVEV (reference sequence). The CDR3 covers 14 residues. Trimming shortened V by 6 bases and J by 0 bases, and 12 bases separated the two germline ends. A second PCR of roughly 6 to 12 cycles used a sample-barcoded 5' primer and a J-beta primer mix. One entry per CDR3 protein results from TCRdb running MiXCR on the 5' RACE reads. The sample records over 950,000 distinct CDR3 sequences, about 53% being singletons. The data derive from a study of blood T cells in healthy people across ages. Investigators took roughly 10 milliliters of peripheral blood from every donor.

The genes are TRBV27 and TRBJ2-7, with D uncertain. The sequence was collected from a woman aged 55-69 years in good health. Sequencing was done on a sample of blood. CDR3 residues: CASSRKVDSYEQYF. For the CDR3, the DNA is TGTGCCAGCAGCCGCAAGGTGGACTCCTACGAGCAGTACTTC.